Sequencing of this T cell receptor (beta chain) was carried out in a study of blood T cell repertoires in COVID-19. Overall study context: The United States, Italy and Spain provided the acute and convalescent COVID-19 samples. PBMCs, B-cell-depleted T cells, or T cells were the source of the cDNA or gDNA that made up the material.

V was cut by 7 bases and J by 2 bases, with 14 bases left in between. The germline gives CDR1 LNHDA, CDR2 SQIVND (reference sequence). This CDR3 is built from 14 residues. Per the original methods: Reference gene primer amplification gave estimated nucleated cell counts. The protocol was immunoSEQ multiplex PCR, while the TCRdb copy is restricted to in-frame clones and leaves out a portion. Clonal size and the V and J genes are those of that table, whereas D and trimming came from the DNA. This sample has some 150,000 clones, with over 75% found just once. This receptor was taken from a human donor in a cohort sampled during active COVID-19. This chain links TRBV19 with TRBJ1-2; a weak D match, TRBD1 (5 bases). The sequenced material came from peripheral blood. The CDR3 DNA follows: TGTGCCAGTAATAAGGGGCCGGAAAACTATGGCTACACCTTC. It translates to CASNKGPENYGYTF. The full variable domain, rest sourced from reference TRBV19 and TRBJ1-2, is DGGITQSPKYLFRKEGQNVTLSCEQNLNHDAMYWYRQDPGQGLRLIYYSQIVNDFQKGDIAEGYSVSREKKESFPLTVTSAQKNPTAFYLCASNKGPENYGYTFGSGTRLTVV.